The T cell receptor beta chain under discussion was sequenced for a study of cytomegalovirus exposure and HLA in healthy donors (dated by TCRdb to about 2017). Turning to the overall study: According to a later analysis, one platform produced both the roughly 120 validation repertoires and the 720 or so repertoires of the first cohort. To predict cytomegalovirus infection status, the study combined high-throughput TCR immunosequencing, statistical association of individual TCRs with disease status, and machine learning. The aim of the study was to test whether cataloging public T cell receptors could identify signatures of past pathogen exposure. Besides the first cohort of 550 to 750 subjects, a separate validation cohort made up of roughly 120 different subjects was used. General study outcomes and caveats: In the study, 150 to 200 TCR beta chains were listed as associated with cytomegalovirus. The classifier was reported to diagnose cytomegalovirus status with high specificity and sensitivity in both the original and validation cohorts. Most TCR sequences were observed very rarely across donors, whereas some public TCRs were present in many individuals. Of the cluster scores, 85% to 95% were above 0 in a later analysis, which found that TCRs clustered in the first cohort also tended to co-occur in the 130 or so validation repertoires. The authors suggested that the approach could potentially be extended to other disease states and immunological phenotypes. The validation cohort had no HLA typing available for a later analysis, so co-occurrence within that cohort was assessed over all 130 or so repertoires. In vitro tests confirmed that a few of the cytomegalovirus-associated TCR beta chains recognize cytomegalovirus antigens.

The donors belonged to the validation cohort of around 120 subjects, which was separate from the 666-subject first cohort. On this clone: The clone's antigen remains unknown. Per-base qualities were not stored, and no clone one base away is much larger.

Library creation used the immunoSEQ multiplex PCR assay. The study's processing was this. A statistical classification framework was built for diagnosing cytomegalovirus status from the catalog of TCR beta chain sequences. Entries here come from immuneACCESS through TCRdb and include only in-frame sequences with V and J called. Some clones fail to appear in such tables; in the studies checked, an unresolved V gene covers under half of the shortfall, and the cause of the remainder is unknown. The V and J calls and clone size come from that table; D and trimming were worked out from the DNA. For this sample the table gives 250,000 to 300,000 clones, of which approximately 86% were detected only once. In total, the top ten clones hold 1% of the sample. From a lookup of the germline V gene (reference sequence), CDR1 and CDR2 are MNHEY and SMNVEV. Inclusive of the bounding cysteine and phenylalanine, the CDR3 is 14 residues long. Only CDR3 DNA is held: 42 bases, read in frame from base 1. V is pruned by 6 bases and J by 2 bases, leaving 4 bases of the junction without a gene match.

The sequence is built from TRBV27 and TRBJ1-5; 7 bases in between match TRBD1. The origin of this receptor is a woman aged 18-29 years in good health and CMV-seronegative. The sequencing input was PBMCs. Read as DNA, the sequence is TGTGCCAGCAGCCGAGGGACAGGCAATCAGCCCCAGCATTTT. It is translated as CASSRGTGNQPQHF.